This T cell receptor beta chain was sequenced during a study of shared clonotypes between healthy human individuals. Healthy adults negative for HIV, lacking recent acute infections or vaccinations, served as donors. Germline V gene lookup returns CDR1 MNHNS and CDR2 SASEGT. V shed 7 bases and J shed 3 bases, with 12 bases lying between them. This CDR3 is 13 amino acids long. It was at deep level that the assay was run. Every subset's genomic DNA went evenly onto several immunoSEQ plates. Method: immunoSEQ multiplex PCR; TCRdb's copy keeps in-frame clones and lacks some. This table has about 1.5 million clones, about 98% appearing once.

This rearrangement joins TRBV6-1 to TRBJ1-1, with D unclear. This TCR derives from a man aged 25-40 years in good health. Sequenced sample: naive CD4+ T cells sorted from blood. Documented subset: CD45RA+ positively selected. The CDR3 loop reads CASTRPRDTEAFF. As DNA, the CDR3 is TGTGCCAGCACCCGACCGAGGGACACTGAAGCTTTCTTT.